This TCR beta chain was identified during a study of T cells in Graves' hyperthyroidism and ophthalmopathy. Using around 10 ml of fresh peripheral blood, PBMCs were prepared. General study findings and limits: The majority of expanded thyroid clonotypes above 0.001 also appeared in blood.

RNA transcripts were the template for amplifying TCR beta CDR3 regions. HTBI primers were the set used in a first-round RT-PCR of the TCR CDR3. TCRdb recomputed calls from the multiplex PCR reads with MiXCR, one row per CDR3 protein. The table has around 570,000 distinct CDR3 sequences, around 20% seen once. This clonotype was observed a few times. Its antigen is not known. The sequenced material came from blood. This receptor was taken from a man aged 35 to 55 with Graves' ophthalmopathy.

The CDR3 sequence: CATSREGGHTSYEQYF. CDR3 coding DNA: TGTGCCACCAGCAGAGAGGGGGGGCATACTTCCTACGAGCAGTACTTC. The chain links TRBV15 to TRBJ2-7, with D tentatively TRBD2 (7 bases). Germline CDR1 reads LNHNV; CDR2 reads YYDKDF (reference sequence). Trimming stripped 0 bases from V and 1 base from J, with 13 bases between. This CDR3 has 16 amino acids.